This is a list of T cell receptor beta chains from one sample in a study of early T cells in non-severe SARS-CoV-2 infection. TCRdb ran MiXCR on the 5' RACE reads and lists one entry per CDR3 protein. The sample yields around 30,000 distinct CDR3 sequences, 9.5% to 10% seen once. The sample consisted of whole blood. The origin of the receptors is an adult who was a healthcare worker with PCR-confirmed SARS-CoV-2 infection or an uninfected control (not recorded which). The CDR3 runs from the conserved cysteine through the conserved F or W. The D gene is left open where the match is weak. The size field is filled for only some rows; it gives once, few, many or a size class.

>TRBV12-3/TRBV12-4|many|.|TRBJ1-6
CASSLVLSNSPLHF
TGTGCCAGCAGTTTAGTGCTTTCTAATTCACCCCTCCACTTT
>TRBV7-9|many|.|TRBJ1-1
CASAVGRANTEAFF
TGTGCCAGCGCGGTGGGTAGGGCGAACACTGAAGCTTTCTTT
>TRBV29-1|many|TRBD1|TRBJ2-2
CSVRTGDTGELFF
TGCAGCGTTAGGACAGGGGACACCGGGGAGCTGTTTTTT
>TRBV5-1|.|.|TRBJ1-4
CASSTTENEKLFF
TGCGCCAGCAGCACGACGGAAAATGAAAAACTGTTTTTT
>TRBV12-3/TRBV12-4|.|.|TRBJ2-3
CASTPPRNTDTQYF
TGTGCCAGCACCCCTCCGCGGAACACAGATACGCAGTATTTT
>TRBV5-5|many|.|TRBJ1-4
CASSSGQGAVKNCFF
.
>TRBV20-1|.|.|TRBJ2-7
CSARGGYEQYF
TGCAGTGCTAGAGGCGGGTACGAGCAGTACTTC
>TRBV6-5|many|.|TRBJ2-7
CASARGVNEQYF
TGTGCCAGCGCTAGGGGTGTCAACGAGCAGTACTTC
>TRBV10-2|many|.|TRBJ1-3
CASSGTLSSGNTIYF
TGCGCCAGCAGTGGGACACTGAGCTCTGGAAACACCATATATTTT
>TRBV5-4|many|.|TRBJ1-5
CASSLDRDQPQHF
TGTGCCAGCAGCTTGGACAGGGATCAGCCCCAGCATTTT
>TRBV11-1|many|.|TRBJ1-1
CASSFGLRGGAEAFF
TGTGCCAGCAGCTTTGGTTTAAGGGGAGGCGCTGAAGCTTTCTTT
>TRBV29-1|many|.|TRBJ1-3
CSVFPIYF
TGCAGTGTCTTTCCCATATATTTT
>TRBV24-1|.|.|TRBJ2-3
CATRGRIGTDTQYF
TGTGCCACTCGGGGGCGCATCGGCACAGATACGCAGTATTTT
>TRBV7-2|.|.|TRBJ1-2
CASPPGGHYGYTF
TGTGCCAGCCCCCCCGGGGGCCACTATGGCTACACCTTC
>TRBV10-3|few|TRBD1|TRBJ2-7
CAIMAGGASYEQYF
TGTGCCATCATGGCAGGGGGCGCATCCTACGAGCAGTACTTC